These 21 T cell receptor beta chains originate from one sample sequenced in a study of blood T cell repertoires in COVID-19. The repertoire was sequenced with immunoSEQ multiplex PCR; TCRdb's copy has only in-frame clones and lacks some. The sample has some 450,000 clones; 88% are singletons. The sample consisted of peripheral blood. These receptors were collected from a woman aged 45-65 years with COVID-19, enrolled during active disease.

CDR3 loop: CASSLGTGSNQPQHF. The CDR3 coding sequence is TGTGCCAGCAGCTTAGGGACAGGTAGCAATCAGCCCCAGCATTTT. The chain is built from TRBV5-6 and TRBJ1-5; TRBD1 matches 8 bases. The CDR3 has 15 amino acids. Per germline, CDR1 SGHDT and CDR2 YYEEEE. V lost 2 bases, J lost 0 bases, and 1 base stayed unmatched. The variable domain in full, with the rest retrieved from reference TRBV5-6 and TRBJ1-5, is DAGVTQSPTHLIKTRGQQVTLRCSPKSGHDTVSWYQQALGQGPQFIFQYYEEEERQRGNFPDRFSGHQFPNYSSELNVNALLLGDSALYLCASSLGTGSNQPQHFGDGTRLSIL.

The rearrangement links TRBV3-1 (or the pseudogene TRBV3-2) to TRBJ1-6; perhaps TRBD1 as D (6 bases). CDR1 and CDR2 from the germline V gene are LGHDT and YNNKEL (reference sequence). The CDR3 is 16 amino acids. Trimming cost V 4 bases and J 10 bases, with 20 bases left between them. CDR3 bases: TGTGCCAGCAGCCCCGAACAGGGATACTCTGGATCACCCCTCCACTTT. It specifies CASSPEQGYSGSPLHF.

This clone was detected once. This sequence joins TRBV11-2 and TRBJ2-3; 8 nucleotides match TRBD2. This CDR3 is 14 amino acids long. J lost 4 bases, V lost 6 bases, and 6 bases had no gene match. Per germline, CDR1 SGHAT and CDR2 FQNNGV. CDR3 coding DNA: TGTGCCAGCAGTCCCGGGCGGGGGGCAGATACGCAGTATTTT. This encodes CASSPGRGADTQYF.

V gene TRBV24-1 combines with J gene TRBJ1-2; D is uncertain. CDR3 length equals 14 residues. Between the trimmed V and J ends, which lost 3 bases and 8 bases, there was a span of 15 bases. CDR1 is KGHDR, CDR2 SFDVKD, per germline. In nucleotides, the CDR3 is TGTGCCACCAGTGATAGGACTCTCACGGGAGGCTACACCTTC. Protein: CATSDRTLTGGYTF.

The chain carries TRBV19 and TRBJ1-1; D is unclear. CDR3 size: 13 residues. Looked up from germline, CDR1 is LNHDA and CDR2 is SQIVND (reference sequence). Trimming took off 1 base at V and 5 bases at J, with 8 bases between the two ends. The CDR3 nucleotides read TGTGCCAGTAGTATAGTGACGGGGACTGAAGCTTTCTTT. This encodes CASSIVTGTEAFF.

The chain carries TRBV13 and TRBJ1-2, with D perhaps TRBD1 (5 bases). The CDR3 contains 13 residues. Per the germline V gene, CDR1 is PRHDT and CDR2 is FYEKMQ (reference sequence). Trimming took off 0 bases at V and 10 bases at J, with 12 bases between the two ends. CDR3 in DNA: TGTGCCAGCAGCTTAGGCAGGGCGAGAAACTACACCTTC. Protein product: CASSLGRARNYTF.

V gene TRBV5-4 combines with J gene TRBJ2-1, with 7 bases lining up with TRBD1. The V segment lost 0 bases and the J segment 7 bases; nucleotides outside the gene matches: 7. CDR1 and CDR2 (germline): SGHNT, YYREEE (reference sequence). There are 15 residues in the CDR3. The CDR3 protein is CASSLGQGEQNEQFF. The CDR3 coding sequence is TGTGCCAGCAGCTTGGGGCAGGGGGAACAAAATGAGCAGTTCTTC.

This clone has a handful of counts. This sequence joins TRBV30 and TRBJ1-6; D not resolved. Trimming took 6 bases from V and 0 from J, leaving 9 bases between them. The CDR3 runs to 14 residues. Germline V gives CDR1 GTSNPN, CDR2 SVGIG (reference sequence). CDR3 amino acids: CACHINSYNSPLHF. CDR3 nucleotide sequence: TGTGCCTGTCACATAAACTCCTATAATTCACCCCTCCACTTT.

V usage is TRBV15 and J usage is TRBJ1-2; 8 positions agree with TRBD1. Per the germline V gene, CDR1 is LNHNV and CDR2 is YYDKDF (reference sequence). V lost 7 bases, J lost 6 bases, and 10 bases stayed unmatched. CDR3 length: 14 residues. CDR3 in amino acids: CATTQDRARDGYTF. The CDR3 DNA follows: TGTGCCACCACCCAGGACAGGGCCCGCGATGGCTACACCTTC.

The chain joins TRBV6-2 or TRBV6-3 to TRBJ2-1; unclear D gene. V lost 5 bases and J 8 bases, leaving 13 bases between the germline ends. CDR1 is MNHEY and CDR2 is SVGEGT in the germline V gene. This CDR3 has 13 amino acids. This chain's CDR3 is CASSAQERDEQFF. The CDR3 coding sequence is TGTGCCAGCAGTGCTCAGGAAAGAGATGAGCAGTTCTTC.

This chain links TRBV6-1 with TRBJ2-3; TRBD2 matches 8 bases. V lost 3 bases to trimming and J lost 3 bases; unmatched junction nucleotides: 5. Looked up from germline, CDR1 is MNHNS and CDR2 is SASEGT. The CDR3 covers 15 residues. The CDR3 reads CASSEGTRYTDTQYF. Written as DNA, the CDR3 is TGTGCCAGCAGTGAGGGGACTAGATATACAGATACGCAGTATTTT.

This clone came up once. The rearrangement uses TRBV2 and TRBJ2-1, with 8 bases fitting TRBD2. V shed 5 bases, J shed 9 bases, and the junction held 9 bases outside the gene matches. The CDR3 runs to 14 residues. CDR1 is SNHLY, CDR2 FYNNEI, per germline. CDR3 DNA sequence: TGTGCCAGCAGTACGGGACTCCGGGAGGGTGAGCAGTTCTTC. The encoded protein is CASSTGLREGEQFF. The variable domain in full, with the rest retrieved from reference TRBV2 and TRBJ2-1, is EPEVTQTPSHQVTQMGQEVILRCVPISNHLYFYWYRQILGQKVEFLVSFYNNEISEKSEIFDDQFSVERPDGSNFTLKIRSTKLEDSAMYFCASSTGLREGEQFFGPGTRLTVL.

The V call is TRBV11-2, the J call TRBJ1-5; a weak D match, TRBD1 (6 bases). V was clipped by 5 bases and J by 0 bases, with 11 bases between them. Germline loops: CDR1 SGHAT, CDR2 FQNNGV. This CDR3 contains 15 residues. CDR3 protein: CASSQGQNSNQPQHF. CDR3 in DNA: TGTGCCAGCAGCCAAGGACAGAATAGCAATCAGCCCCAGCATTTT.

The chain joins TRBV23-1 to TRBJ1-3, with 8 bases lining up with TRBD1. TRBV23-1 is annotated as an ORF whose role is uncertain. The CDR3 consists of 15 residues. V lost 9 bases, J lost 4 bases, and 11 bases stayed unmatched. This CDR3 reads CASTRQGRVGNTIYF. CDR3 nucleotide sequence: TGCGCCAGTACCAGACAGGGGAGGGTAGGAAACACCATATATTTT.

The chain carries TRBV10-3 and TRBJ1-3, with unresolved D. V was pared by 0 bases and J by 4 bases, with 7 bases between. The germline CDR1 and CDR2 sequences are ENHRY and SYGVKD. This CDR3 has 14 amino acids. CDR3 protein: CAISESGGGNTIYF. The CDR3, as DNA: TGTGCCATCAGTGAGTCAGGAGGGGGAAACACCATATATTTT.

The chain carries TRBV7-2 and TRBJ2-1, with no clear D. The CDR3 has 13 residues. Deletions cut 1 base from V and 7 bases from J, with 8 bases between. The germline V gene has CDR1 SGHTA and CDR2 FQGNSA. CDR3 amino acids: CASSLGVVNEQFF. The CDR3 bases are TGTGCCAGCAGCTTAGGCGTCGTAAATGAGCAGTTCTTC.

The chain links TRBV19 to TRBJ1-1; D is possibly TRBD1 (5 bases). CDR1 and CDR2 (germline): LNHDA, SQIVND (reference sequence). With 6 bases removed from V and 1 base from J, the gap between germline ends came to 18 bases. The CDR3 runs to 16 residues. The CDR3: CASRPPHGGENTEAFF. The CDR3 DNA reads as TGTGCCAGTAGGCCGCCGCACGGAGGGGAGAACACTGAAGCTTTCTTT.

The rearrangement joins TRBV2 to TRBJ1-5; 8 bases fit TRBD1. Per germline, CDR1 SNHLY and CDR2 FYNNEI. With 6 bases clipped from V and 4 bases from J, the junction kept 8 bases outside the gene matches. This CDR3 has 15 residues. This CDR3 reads CASREQGVNNQPQHF. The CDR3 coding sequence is TGTGCCAGCAGAGAACAGGGGGTTAATAATCAGCCCCAGCATTTT.

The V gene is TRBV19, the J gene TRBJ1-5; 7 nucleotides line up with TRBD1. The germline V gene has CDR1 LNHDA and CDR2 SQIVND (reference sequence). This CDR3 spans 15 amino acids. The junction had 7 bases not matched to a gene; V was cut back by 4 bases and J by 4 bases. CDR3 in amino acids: CASSKFAGGNQPQHF. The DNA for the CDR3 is TGTGCCAGTAGTAAATTTGCAGGGGGAAATCAGCCCCAGCATTTT.

The CDR3 is CSASGDRVYEQYF. CDR3 nucleotides: TGCAGTGCTAGTGGGGACAGGGTCTACGAGCAGTACTTC. The gene calls are TRBV20-1 and TRBJ2-7; 9 bases are shared with TRBD1. Germline-derived CDR1 and CDR2 are DFQATT and SNEGSKA (reference sequence). Germline trimming cut 3 bases from V and 3 bases from J; bases unmatched to any gene: 3. This CDR3 has 13 amino acids.

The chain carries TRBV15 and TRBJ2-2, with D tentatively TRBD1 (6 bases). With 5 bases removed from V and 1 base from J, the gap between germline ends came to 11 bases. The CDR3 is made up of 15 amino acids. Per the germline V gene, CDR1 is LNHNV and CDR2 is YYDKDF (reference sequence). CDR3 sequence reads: CATSPGTLNTGELFF. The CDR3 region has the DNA TGTGCCACCAGCCCCGGGACACTGAACACCGGGGAGCTGTTTTTT.